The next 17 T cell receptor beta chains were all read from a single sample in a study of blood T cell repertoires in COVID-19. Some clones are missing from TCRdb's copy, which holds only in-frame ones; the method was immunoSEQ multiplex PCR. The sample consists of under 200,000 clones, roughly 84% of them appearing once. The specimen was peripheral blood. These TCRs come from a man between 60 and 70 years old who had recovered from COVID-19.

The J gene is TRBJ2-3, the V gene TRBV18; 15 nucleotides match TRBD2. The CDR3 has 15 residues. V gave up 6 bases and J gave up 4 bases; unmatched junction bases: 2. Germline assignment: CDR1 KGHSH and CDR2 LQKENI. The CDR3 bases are TGTGCCAGCTCTCGGACTAGCGGGGGGGCAGATACGCAGTATTTT. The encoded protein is CASSRTSGGADTQYF.

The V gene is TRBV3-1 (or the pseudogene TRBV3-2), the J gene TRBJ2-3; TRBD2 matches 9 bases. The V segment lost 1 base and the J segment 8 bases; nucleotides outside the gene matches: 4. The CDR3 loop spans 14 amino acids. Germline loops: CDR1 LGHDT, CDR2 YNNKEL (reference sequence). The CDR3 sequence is CASSQVAGEGTQYF. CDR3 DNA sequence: TGTGCCAGCAGCCAAGTAGCGGGGGAGGGTACGCAGTATTTT.

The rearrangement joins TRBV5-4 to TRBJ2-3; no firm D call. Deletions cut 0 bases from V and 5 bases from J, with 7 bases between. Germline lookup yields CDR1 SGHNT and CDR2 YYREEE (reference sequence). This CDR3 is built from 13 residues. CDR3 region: CASSLDYRDTQYF. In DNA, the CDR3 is TGTGCCAGCAGCTTGGACTATCGAGATACGCAGTATTTT.

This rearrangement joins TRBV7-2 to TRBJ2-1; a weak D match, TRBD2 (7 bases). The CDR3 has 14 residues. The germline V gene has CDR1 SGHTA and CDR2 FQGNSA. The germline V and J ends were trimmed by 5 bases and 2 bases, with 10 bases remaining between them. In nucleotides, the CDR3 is TGTGCCAGCAGCCGGGGGGCCACCTACAATGAGCAGTTCTTC. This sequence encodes CASSRGATYNEQFF.

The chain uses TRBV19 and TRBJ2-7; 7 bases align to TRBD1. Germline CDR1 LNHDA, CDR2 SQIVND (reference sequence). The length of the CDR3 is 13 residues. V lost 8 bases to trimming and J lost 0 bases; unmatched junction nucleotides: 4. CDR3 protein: CASSTGSSYEQYF. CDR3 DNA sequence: TGTGCCAGTTCGACAGGGAGCTCCTACGAGCAGTACTTC.

CDR3 loop: CASSPRIQGNTYEQYF. CDR3 coding DNA: TGTGCCAGCTCACCCCGGATACAGGGAAACACTTACGAGCAGTACTTC. This chain joins TRBV18 and TRBJ2-7, with TRBD1 as a possible D gene (6 bases). The CDR3 loop spans 16 amino acids. V lost 3 bases and J 4 bases, leaving 19 bases between the germline ends. Germline V lookup: CDR1 KGHSH, CDR2 LQKENI.

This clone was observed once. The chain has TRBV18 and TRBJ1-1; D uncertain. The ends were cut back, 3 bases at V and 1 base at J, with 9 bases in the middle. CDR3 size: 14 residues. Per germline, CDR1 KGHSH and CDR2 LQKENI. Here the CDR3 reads CASSPAAENTEAFF. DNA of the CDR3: TGTGCCAGCTCACCGGCGGCGGAGAACACTGAAGCTTTCTTT.

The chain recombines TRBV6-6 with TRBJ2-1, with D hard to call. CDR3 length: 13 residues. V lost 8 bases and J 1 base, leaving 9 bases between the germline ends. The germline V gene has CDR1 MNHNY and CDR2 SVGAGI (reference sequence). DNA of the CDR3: TGTGCCAGCGTTGCGGATTCCTACAATGAGCAGTTCTTC. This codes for CASVADSYNEQFF.

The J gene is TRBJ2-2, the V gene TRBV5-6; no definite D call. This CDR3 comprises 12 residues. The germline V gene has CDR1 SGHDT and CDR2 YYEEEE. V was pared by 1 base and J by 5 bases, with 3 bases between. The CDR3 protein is CASSLITGELFF. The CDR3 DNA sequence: TGTGCCAGCAGCTTGATAACCGGGGAGCTGTTTTTT.

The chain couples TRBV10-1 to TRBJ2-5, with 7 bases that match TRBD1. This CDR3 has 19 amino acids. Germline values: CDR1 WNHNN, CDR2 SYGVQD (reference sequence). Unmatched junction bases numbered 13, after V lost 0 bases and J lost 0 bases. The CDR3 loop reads CASSESAGPPGTDQETQYF. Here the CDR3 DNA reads TGCGCCAGCAGTGAGTCGGCTGGGCCTCCCGGGACAGACCAAGAGACCCAGTACTTC.

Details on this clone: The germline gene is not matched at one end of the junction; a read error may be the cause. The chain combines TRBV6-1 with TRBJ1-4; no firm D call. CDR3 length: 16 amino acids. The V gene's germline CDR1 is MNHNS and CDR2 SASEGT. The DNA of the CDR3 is TGTGCCACCAGTGTCCAGGCTCCTGCAACTAATGAAAAACTGTTTTTT. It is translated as CATSVQAPATNEKLFF.

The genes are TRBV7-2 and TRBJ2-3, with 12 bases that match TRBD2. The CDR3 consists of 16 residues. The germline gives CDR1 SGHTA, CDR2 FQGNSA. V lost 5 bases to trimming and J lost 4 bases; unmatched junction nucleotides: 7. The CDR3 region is CASSTGLAGKSDTQYF. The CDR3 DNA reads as TGTGCCAGCAGCACCGGACTAGCGGGGAAATCAGATACGCAGTATTTT.

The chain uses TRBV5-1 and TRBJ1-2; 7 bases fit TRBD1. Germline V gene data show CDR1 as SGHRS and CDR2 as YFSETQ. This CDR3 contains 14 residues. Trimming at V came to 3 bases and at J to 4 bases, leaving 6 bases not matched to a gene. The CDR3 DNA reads TGCGCCAGCAGCTCCACAGGGGACTCCTATGGCTACACCTTC. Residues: CASSSTGDSYGYTF.

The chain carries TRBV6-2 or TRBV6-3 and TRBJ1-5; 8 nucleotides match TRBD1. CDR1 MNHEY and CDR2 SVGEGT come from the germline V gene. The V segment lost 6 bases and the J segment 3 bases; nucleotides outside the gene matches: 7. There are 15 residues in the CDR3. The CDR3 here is CASSLSGGVNQPQHF. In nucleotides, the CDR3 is TGTGCCAGCAGCCTCTCAGGGGGCGTCAATCAGCCCCAGCATTTT.

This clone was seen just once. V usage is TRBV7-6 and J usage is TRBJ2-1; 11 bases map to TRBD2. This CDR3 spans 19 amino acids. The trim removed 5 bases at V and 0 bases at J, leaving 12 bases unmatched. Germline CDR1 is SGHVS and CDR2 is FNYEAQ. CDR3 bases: TGTGCCAGCAGCGACATAGCGGGGGGGGCGATTAGCTCCTACAATGAGCAGTTCTTC. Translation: CASSDIAGGAISSYNEQFF.

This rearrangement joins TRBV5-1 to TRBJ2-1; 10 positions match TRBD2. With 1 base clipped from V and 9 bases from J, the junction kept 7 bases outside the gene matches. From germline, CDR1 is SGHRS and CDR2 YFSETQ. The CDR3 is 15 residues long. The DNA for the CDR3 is TGCGCCAGCAGCTTGATCCTAGCGGGGGCGGCTGAGCAGTTCTTC. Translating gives CASSLILAGAAEQFF.

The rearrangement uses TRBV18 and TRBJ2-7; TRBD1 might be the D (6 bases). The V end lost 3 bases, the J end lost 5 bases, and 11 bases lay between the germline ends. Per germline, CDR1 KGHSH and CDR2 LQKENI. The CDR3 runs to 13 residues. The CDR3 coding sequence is TGTGCCAGCTCACCGGGGGCAGGGGACGAGCAGTACTTC. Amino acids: CASSPGAGDEQYF.